This TCR beta chain was captured by sequencing in a study of blood T cell repertoires in COVID-19. This clone was detected only once. This CDR3 has 15 residues. Trimming pared 0 bases from V and 6 bases from J, leaving 12 bases between. CDR1 is SGHTA and CDR2 is FQGTGA in the germline V gene. Using immunoSEQ multiplex PCR, the repertoire was profiled, and TCRdb retains in-frame clones only, with some absent. The sample contains hundreds of thousands of clones, approximately 90% of which appear only once. V is TRBV7-3 and J is TRBJ2-1; maybe TRBD2 (5 bases). Sequencing input: peripheral blood. This receptor was taken from a woman in her 30s with acute or convalescent COVID-19. Here the CDR3 DNA reads TGTGCCAGCAGCTTAACCCCTCGTGAGGGCAATGAGCAGTTCTTC. Translating it yields CASSLTPREGNEQFF. The variable domain in full, completed from reference TRBV7-3 and TRBJ2-1, reads GAGVSQTPSNKVTEKGKYVELRCDPISGHTALYWYRQSLGQGPEFLIYFQGTGAADDSGLPNDRFFAVRPEGSVSTLKIQRTERGDSAVYLCASSLTPREGNEQFFGPGTRLTVL.